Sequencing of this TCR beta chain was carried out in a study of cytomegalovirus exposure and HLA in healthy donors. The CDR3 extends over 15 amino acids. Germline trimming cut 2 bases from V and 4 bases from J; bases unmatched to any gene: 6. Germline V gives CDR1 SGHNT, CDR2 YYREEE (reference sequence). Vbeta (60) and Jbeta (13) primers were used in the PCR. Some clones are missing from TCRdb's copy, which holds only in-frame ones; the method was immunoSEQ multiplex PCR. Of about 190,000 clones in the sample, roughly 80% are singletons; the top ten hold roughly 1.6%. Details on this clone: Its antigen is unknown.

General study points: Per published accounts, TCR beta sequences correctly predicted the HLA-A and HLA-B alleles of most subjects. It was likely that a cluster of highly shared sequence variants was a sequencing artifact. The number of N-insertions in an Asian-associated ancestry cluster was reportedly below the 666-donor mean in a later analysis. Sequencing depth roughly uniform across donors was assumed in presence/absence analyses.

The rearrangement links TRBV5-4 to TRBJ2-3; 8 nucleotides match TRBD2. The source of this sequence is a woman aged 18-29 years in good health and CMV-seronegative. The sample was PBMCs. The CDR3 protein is CASSLKLAAADTQYF. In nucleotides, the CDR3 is TGTGCCAGCAGCTTAAAACTAGCGGCCGCAGATACGCAGTATTTT. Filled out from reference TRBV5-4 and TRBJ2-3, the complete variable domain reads ETGVTQSPTHLIKTRGQQVTLRCSSQSGHNTVSWYQQALGQGPQFIFQYYREEENGRGNFPPRFSGLQFPNYSSELNVNALELDDSALYLCASSLKLAAADTQYFGPGTRLTVL.